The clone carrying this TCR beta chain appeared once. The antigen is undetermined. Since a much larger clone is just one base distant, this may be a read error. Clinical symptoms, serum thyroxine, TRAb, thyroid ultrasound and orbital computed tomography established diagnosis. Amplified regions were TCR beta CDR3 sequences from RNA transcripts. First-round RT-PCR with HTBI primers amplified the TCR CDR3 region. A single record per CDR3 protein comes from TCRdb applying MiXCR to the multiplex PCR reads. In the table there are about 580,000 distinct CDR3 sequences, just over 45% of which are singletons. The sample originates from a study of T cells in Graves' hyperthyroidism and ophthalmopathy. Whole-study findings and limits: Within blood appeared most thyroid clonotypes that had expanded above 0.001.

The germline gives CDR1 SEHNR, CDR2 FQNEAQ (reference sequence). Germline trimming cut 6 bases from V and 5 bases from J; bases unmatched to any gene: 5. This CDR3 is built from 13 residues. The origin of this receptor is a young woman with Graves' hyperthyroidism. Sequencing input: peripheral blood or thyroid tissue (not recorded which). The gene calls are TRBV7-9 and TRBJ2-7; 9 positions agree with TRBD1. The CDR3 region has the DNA TGTGCCAGCAGGTGGACAGGGGAAGACGAGCAGTACTTC. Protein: CASRWTGEDEQYF.